What follows are 3 T cell receptor beta chains derived from one specimen sequenced in a study of shared clonotypes between healthy human individuals. Data came from immunoSEQ multiplex PCR; TCRdb stores just in-frame clones and leaves some out. The sample has 330,000 or so clones, about 74% seen once. The source material was memory CD4+ T cells sorted from blood. Subset reported: CD45RA-negative fraction. Receptors originate from a man between 25 and 39 years old in good health.

This clone is a singleton in its sample. The V and J genes are TRBV27 and TRBJ2-3; D is undetermined. CDR1 and CDR2 (germline): MNHEY, SMNVEV (reference sequence). CDR3 length equals 13 residues. The germline V and J ends were trimmed by 6 bases and 3 bases, with 10 bases remaining between them. CDR3 sequence reads: CASRTHATDTQYF. The CDR3 bases are TGTGCCAGCAGGACTCACGCAACAGATACGCAGTATTTT.

The V and J genes are TRBV5-1 and TRBJ2-2, with D unclear. CDR3 size: 13 residues. Germline V gives CDR1 SGHRS, CDR2 YFSETQ. Trimming shortened V by 0 bases and J by 4 bases, and 4 bases separated the two germline ends. CDR3 nucleotide sequence: TGCGCCAGCAGCTTGGAGGTCACCGGGGAGCTGTTTTTT. It yields the protein CASSLEVTGELFF.

The chain links TRBV7-2 to TRBJ2-7; D is possibly TRBD2 (6 bases). There are 15 residues in the CDR3. Germline CDR1 and CDR2: SGHTA and FQGNSA. Trimming removed 4 bases from V and 2 bases from J, with 15 bases in between. CDR3 region: CASSSRSGGTYEQYF. CDR3 nucleotides: TGTGCCAGCAGCTCCCGATCAGGCGGGACCTACGAGCAGTACTTC.